This T cell receptor (beta chain) was identified during a study of PD-1 blockade in classical Hodgkin lymphoma. A word on this clone: Antigen: not known.

Indicated time point: cycle 4 day 1 (C4D1), after five to seven weeks of nivolumab. All trial patients relapsed after autologous stem cell transplantation. Trimming cost V 1 base and J 6 bases, with 4 bases left between them. The CDR3 length is 12 residues. Germline V gene data show CDR1 as MDHEN and CDR2 as SYDVKM. Regarding the study as a whole: Reports described newly diagnosed patients as having lower baseline TCR diversity than healthy donors.

Method: immunoSEQ multiplex PCR; TCRdb's copy keeps in-frame clones and lacks some. The table lists approximately 20,000 clones, about 80% of them singletons. The receptor's source is a human donor with classical Hodgkin lymphoma. This sequence joins TRBV28 and TRBJ1-5; D gene unclear. This sample comprised peripheral blood mononuclear cells (PBMCs), obtained before the fourth cycle of nivolumab. The CDR3 reads CASSLLSQPQHF. The CDR3 nucleotides are TGTGCCAGCAGTTTATTGTCTCAGCCCCAGCATTTT.